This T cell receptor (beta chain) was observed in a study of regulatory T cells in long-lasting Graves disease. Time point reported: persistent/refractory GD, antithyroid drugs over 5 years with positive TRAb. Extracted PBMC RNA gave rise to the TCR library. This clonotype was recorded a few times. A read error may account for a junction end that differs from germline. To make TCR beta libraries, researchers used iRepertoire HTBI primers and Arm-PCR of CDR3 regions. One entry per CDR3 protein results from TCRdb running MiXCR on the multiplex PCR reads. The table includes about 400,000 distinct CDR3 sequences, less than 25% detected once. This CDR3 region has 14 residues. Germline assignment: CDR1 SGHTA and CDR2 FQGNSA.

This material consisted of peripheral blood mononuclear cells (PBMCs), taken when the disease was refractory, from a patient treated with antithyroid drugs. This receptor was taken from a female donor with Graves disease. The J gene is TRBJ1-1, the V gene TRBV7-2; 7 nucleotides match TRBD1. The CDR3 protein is CATSSDTGATEAFF. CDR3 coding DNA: TGTGCCACCAGCTCCGATACAGGGGCCACTGAAGCTTTCTTT.